The subject of this entry is one T cell receptor (beta chain). The target antigen is unknown. This CDR3 is built from 14 residues. Germline V CDR1 and CDR2: MGHRA, YSYEKL. Trimming took off 4 bases at V and 5 bases at J, with 14 bases between the two ends. This sample is part of a study of T cell repertoires in cytomegalovirus infection. As for the study in general: Indicated by public TCR beta signatures were CMV infection and matching HLA type.

Whole-study findings and limits: Totalled public TCR beta family frequency picked out people who carried CMV plus the relevant HLA. Clonotype analysis showed dominance of the ex vivo response by HLA-C-restricted CMV-specific TCR beta clonotypes.

TCRdb fed the reads into MiXCR, producing one record per CDR3 protein. The profile covers roughly 230,000 distinct CDR3 sequences, with around 15% appearing a single time and approximately 44% taken by the ten largest. The chain combines TRBV4-1 with TRBJ1-2; no definite D call. The clonotype was recovered from a human donor in good health (CMV status not recorded). Some clones in this sample may be carry-over from other donors' samples. The sequenced sample consisted of CD8+ T cells from PBMCs. The chain's CDR3 is CASSPDLGSYGYTF. CDR3 DNA: TGCGCCAGCAGCCCAGACCTGGGGTCTTATGGCTACACCTTC.